This record looks at one T cell receptor (beta chain) sequence and its context. The sample comes from a study of blood T cell repertoires in COVID-19. Study in general: Nucleic acid was either cDNA or gDNA, and it came from T cells, B-cell-depleted T cells, or PBMCs.

The CDR3 loop spans 18 amino acids. V lost 0 bases and J lost 4; bases outside the gene matches: 10. The V gene's germline CDR1 is LGHNA and CDR2 YNFKEQ. Methods used by the authors: By means of reference gene primer amplification, nucleated cell counts were estimated. Assay: immunoSEQ multiplex PCR; the TCRdb copy retains only in-frame clones and omits some. From that table come the V and J calls and clone size; the DNA was used to work out D and trimming. The top ten hold over 1.1% of the sample, which has 100,000 to 150,000 clones, approximately 84% seen once. The sequenced sample was peripheral blood. This clonotype was sampled from a man in his sixties with acute or convalescent COVID-19. The chain links TRBV4-2 to TRBJ2-1; 9 bases agree with TRBD2. The CDR3 DNA reads as TGTGCCAGCAGCCAAGAGTTCGCGGGAGGGCCCCCGTACAATGAGCAGTTCTTC. The encoded protein is CASSQEFAGGPPYNEQFF.